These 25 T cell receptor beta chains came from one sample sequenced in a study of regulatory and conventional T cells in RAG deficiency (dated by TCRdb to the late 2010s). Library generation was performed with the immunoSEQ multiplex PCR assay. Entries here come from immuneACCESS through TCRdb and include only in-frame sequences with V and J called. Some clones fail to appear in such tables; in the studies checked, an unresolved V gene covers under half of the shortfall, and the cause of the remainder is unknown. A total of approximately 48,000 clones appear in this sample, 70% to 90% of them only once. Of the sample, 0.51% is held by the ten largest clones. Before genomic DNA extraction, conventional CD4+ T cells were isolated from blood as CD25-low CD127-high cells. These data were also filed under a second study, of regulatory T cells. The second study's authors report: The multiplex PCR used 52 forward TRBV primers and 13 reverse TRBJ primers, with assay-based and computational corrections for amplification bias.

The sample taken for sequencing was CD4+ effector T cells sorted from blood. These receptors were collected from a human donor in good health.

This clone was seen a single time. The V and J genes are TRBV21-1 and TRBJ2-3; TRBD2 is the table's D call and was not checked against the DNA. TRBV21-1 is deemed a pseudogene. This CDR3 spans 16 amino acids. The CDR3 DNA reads TGTGCCAGCAGCAAACGGGGGGCAGGCAGCACAGATACGCAGTATTTT. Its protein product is CASSKRGAGSTDTQYF.

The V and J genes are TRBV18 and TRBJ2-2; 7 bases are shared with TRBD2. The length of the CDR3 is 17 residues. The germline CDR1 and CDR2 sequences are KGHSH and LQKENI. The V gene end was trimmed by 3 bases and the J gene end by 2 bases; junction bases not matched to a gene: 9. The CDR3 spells CASSPIVGGGNTGELFF. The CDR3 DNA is TGTGCCAGCTCACCTATCGTTGGCGGGGGTAACACCGGGGAGCTGTTTTTT.

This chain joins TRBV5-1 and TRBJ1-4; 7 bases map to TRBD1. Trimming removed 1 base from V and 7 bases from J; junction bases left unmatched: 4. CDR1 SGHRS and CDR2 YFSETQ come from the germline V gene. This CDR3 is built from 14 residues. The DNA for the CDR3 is TGCGCCAGCAGCTTGTGGGGACAGTCTGAAAAACTGTTTTTT. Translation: CASSLWGQSEKLFF.

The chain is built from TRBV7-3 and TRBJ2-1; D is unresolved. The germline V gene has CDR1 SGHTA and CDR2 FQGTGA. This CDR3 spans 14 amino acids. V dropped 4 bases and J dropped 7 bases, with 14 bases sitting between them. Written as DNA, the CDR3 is TGTGCCAGCAGCTCGGGTCAAGGCCCAAATGAGCAGTTCTTC. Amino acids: CASSSGQGPNEQFF.

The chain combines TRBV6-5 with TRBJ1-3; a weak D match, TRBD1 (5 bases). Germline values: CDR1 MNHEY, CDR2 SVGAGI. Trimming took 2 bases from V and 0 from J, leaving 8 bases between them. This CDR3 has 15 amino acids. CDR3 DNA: TGTGCCAGCAGTTACCGACAGAGCTCTGGAAACACCATATATTTT. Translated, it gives CASSYRQSSGNTIYF.

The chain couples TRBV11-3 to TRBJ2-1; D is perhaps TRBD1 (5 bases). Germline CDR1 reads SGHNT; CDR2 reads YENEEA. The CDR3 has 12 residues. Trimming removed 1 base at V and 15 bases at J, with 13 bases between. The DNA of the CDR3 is TGTGCCAGCAGCTTAGGCGGTCAGGGATTGTTCTTC. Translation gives CASSLGGQGLFF.

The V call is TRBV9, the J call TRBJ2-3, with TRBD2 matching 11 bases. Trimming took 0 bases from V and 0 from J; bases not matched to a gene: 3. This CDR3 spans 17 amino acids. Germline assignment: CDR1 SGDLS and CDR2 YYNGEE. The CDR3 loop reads CASSVGLAGSSTDTQYF. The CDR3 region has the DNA TGTGCCAGCAGCGTAGGACTAGCGGGGTCTAGCACAGATACGCAGTATTTT.

The CDR3 sequence: CASSLLFVVTDEGTGELFF. CDR3 DNA: TGTGCCAGCAGCTTGCTTTTTGTCGTGACGGACGAGGGTACCGGGGAGCTGTTTTTT. This rearrangement joins TRBV7-9 to TRBJ2-2, with D possibly being TRBD2 (5 bases). Deletions cut 3 bases from V and 5 bases from J, with 25 bases between. Per germline, CDR1 SEHNR and CDR2 FQNEAQ (reference sequence). CDR3 length: 19 residues.

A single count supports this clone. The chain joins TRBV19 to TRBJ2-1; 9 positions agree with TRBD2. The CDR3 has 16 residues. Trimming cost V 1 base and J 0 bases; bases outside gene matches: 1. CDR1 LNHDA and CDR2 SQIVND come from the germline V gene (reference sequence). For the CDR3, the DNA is TGTGCCAGTAGTATAGCTAGCGGGATCTCCTACAATGAGCAGTTCTTC. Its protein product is CASSIASGISYNEQFF.

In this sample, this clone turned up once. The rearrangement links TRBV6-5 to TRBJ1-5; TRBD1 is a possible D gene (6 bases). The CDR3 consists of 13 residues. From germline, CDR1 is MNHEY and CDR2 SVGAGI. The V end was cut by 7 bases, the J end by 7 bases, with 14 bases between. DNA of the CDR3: TGTGCCAGCACCTACAGGGCGGGCCAGCCCCAGCATTTT. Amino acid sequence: CASTYRAGQPQHF.

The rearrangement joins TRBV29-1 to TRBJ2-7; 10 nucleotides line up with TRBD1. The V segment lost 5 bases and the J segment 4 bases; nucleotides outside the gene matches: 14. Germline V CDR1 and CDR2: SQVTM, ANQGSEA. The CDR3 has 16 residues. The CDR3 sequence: CSVRIAGTGEVYEQYF. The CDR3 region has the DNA TGCAGCGTTCGCATAGCCGGGACAGGGGAGGTTTACGAGCAGTACTTC.

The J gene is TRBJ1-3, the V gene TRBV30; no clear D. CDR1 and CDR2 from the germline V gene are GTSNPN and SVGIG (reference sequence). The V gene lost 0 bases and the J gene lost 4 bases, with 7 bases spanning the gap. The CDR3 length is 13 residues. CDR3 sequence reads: CAWSVALGNTIYF. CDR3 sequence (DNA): TGTGCCTGGAGTGTCGCTTTAGGAAACACCATATATTTT.

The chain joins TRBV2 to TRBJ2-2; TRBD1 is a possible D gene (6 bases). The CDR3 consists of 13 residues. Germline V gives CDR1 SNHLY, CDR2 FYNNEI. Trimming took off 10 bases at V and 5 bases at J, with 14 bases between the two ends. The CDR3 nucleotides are TGTGCCACCGGGGACATCCCGACCGGGGAGCTGTTTTTT. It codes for CATGDIPTGELFF.

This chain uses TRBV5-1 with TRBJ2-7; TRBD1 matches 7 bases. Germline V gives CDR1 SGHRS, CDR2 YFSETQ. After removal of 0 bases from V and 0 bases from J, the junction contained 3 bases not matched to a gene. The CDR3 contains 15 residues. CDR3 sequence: CASSLATGSSYEQYF. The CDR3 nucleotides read TGCGCCAGCAGCTTGGCGACAGGGAGCTCCTACGAGCAGTACTTC.

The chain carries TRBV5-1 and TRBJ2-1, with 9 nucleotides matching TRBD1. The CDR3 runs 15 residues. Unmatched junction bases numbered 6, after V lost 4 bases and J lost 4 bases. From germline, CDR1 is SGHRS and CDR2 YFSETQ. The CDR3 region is CASSQGTGNYNEQFF. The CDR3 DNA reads TGCGCCAGCAGCCAGGGGACAGGGAATTACAATGAGCAGTTCTTC.

CDR3 region: CASSESTGYSTFNEQFF. CDR3 nucleotide sequence: TGCGCCAGCAGTGAGTCGACCGGCTATTCTACGTTCAATGAGCAGTTCTTC. The chain couples TRBV10-1 to TRBJ2-1; D gene uncertain. Trimming removed 0 bases from V and 6 bases from J, with 18 bases in between. CDR3 length equals 17 residues. The germline CDR1 and CDR2 sequences are WNHNN and SYGVQD (reference sequence).

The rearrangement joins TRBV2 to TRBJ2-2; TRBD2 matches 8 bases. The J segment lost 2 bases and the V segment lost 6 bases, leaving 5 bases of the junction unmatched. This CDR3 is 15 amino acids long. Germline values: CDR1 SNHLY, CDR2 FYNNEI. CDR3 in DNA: TGTGCCAGCAGGACTAGCGAAGGAAACACCGGGGAGCTGTTTTTT. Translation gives CASRTSEGNTGELFF.

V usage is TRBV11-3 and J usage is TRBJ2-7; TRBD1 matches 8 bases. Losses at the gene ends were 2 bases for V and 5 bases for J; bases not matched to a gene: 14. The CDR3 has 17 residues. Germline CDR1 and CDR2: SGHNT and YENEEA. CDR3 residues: CASSLLGWSGGENEQYF. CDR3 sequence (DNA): TGTGCCAGCAGCTTATTAGGGTGGTCAGGGGGCGAGAACGAGCAGTACTTC.

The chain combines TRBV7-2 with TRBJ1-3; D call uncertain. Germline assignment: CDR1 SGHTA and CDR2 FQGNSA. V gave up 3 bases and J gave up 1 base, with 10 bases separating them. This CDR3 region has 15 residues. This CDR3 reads CASSLVGASGNTIYF. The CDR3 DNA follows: TGTGCCAGCAGCTTGGTAGGTGCTTCTGGAAACACCATATATTTT. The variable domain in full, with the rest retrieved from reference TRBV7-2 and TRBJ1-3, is GAGVSQSPSNKVTEKGKDVELRCDPISGHTALYWYRQSLGQGLEFLIYFQGNSAPDKSGLPSDRFSAERTGGSVSTLTIQRTQQEDSAVYLCASSLVGASGNTIYFGEGSWLTVV.

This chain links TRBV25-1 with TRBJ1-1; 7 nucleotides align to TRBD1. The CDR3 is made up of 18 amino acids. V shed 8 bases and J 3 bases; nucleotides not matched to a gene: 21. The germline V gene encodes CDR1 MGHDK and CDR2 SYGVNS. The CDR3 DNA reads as TGTGCCAGCCTTCCTCCGGCCGGGGGAGGGGGCGATCACACTGAAGCTTTCTTT. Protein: CASLPPAGGGGDHTEAFF.

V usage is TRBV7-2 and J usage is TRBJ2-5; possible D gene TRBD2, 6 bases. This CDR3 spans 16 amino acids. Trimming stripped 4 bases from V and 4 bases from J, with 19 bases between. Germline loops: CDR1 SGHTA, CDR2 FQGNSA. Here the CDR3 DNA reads TGTGCCAGCAGCTATTCTTCGGGAGTTCGGGGAGAGACCCAGTACTTC. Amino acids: CASSYSSGVRGETQYF.

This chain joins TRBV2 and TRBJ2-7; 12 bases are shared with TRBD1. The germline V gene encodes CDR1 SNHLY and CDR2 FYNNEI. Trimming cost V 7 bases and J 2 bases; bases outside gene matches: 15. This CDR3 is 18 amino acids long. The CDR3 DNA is TGTGCCAGCACCCTTACCGGGACAGGGGGCCCCCAAGCCTACGAGCAGTACTTC. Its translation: CASTLTGTGGPQAYEQYF.

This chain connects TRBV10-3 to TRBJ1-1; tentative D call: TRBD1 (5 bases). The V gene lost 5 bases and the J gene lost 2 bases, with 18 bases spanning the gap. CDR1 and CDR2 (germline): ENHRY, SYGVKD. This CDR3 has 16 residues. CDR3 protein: CAISNHGGGSNTEAFF. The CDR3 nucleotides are TGTGCCATCAGTAACCACGGGGGAGGTAGTAACACTGAAGCTTTCTTT.

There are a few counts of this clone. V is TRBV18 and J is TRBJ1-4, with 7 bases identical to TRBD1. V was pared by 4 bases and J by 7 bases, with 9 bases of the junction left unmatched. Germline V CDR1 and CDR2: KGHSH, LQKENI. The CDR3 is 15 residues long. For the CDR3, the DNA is TGTGCCAGCTCACTCGGACAGGCCAGGGGTGAAAAACTGTTTTTT. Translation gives CASSLGQARGEKLFF.

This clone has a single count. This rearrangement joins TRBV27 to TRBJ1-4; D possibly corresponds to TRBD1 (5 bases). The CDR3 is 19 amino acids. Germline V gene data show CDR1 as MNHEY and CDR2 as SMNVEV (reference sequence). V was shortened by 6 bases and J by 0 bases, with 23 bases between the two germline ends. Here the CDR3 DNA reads TGTGCCAGCAGCCTCAGTCGGGGGGACGGAGGACCAACTAATGAAAAACTGTTTTTT. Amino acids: CASSLSRGDGGPTNEKLFF.